A single sample is the source of the 7 T cell receptor beta chains below, sequenced in a study of T cell repertoires in cytomegalovirus infection. From the reads, TCRdb called clonotypes with MiXCR, one entry per CDR3 protein. Found here are some 940,000 distinct CDR3 sequences, roughly a third of them singletons; the top ten hold around 15%. Their antigens remain unidentified. Here the sequenced sample was cultured CD8+ T cells from PBMCs, taken from culture after CMV antigen stimulation. The source is a human donor in good health (CMV status not recorded). Some clones in this sample may be carry-over from other donors' samples.

Ten or more counts support this clonotype. The chain employs TRBV7-2 and TRBJ2-2; 9 nucleotides agree with TRBD1. The CDR3 length is 16 residues. In germline, CDR1 is SGHTA, CDR2 FQGNSA. The ends lost 3 bases at V and 6 bases at J; junction bases unmatched: 8. CDR3 amino acids: CASSFGRQGVPGELFF. DNA for the CDR3: TGTGCCAGCAGCTTCGGGCGACAGGGGGTCCCCGGGGAGCTGTTTTTT.

This clonotype is a singleton in its sample. V usage is TRBV3-1 and J usage is TRBJ2-4, with TRBD1 matching over 7 bases. The CDR3 covers 15 residues. V lost 2 bases and J lost 5; bases outside the gene matches: 6. Germline CDR1 and CDR2: LGHDT and YNNKEL (reference sequence). In DNA, the CDR3 is TGTGCCAGCAGCCAAAGCTTGGACAGGCAAAACATTCAGTACTTC. Amino acids: CASSQSLDRQNIQYF. The whole variable domain, remainder taken from reference TRBV3-1 and TRBJ2-4, is DTAVSQTPKYLVTQMGNDKSIKCEQNLGHDTMYWYKQDSKKFLKIMFSYNNKELIINETVPNRFSPKSPDKAHLNLHINSLELGDSAVYFCASSQSLDRQNIQYFGAGTRLSVL.

This chain uses TRBV7-9 with TRBJ2-5; 10 bases align to TRBD1. The CDR3 loop spans 17 amino acids. J gave up 4 bases and V 2 bases, and 10 bases lay outside the gene matches. Germline CDR1 SEHNR, CDR2 FQNEAQ (reference sequence). The CDR3 DNA is TGTGCCAGCAGCTTACCCCCGACAGGGGGCTTAGGAGAGACCCAGTACTTC. This sequence encodes CASSLPPTGGLGETQYF.

As regards this clonotype: This may be a read error: a much more frequent sequence differs by one nucleotide. The chain links TRBV20-1 to TRBJ1-5; D is uncertain. V was pared by 5 bases and J by 0 bases, with 20 bases between. Germline CDR1 and CDR2: DFQATT and SNEGSKA (reference sequence). This CDR3 is built from 17 residues. CDR3 amino acids: CSAPDGGYRYSNQPQHF. In nucleotides, the CDR3 is TGCAGTGCTCCCGATGGAGGGTATAGGTATAGCAATCAGCCCCAGCATTTT.

The chain joins TRBV19 to TRBJ2-7; 7 bases are a match to TRBD1. The V segment lost 5 bases and the J segment 3 bases; nucleotides outside the gene matches: 10. Germline CDR1 and CDR2: LNHDA and SQIVND (reference sequence). This CDR3 has 15 residues. The DNA for the CDR3 is TGTGCCAGTAGTGGAGCCGGGACAGCGAGCTACGAGCAGTACTTC. It is translated as CASSGAGTASYEQYF.

V is TRBV4-2 and J is TRBJ2-1, with 9 bases aligning to TRBD1. Per germline, CDR1 LGHNA and CDR2 YNFKEQ. The CDR3 sequence is 15 residues long. Germline trimming cut 3 bases from V and 8 bases from J; bases unmatched to any gene: 8. The CDR3 loop reads CASSHPGTGFHEQFF. The CDR3 bases are TGTGCCAGCAGCCACCCCGGGACAGGGTTCCATGAGCAGTTCTTC.

This rearrangement joins TRBV11-3 to TRBJ2-2; possible D gene TRBD1, 5 bases. V was pared by 4 bases and J by 5 bases, with 11 bases between. CDR1 is SGHNT, CDR2 YENEEA, per germline. This CDR3 has 14 residues. CDR3 DNA: TGTGCCAGCAGCTCCCGACAGTTTACCGGGGAGCTGTTTTTT. This encodes CASSSRQFTGELFF.